Below are 8 T cell receptor beta chains sequenced from a single sample in a study of blood T cells in healthy people across ages. With a J-beta primer mix and a sample-barcoded 5' primer, a second PCR ran about 7 to 12 cycles. Each CDR3 protein gets one entry after TCRdb re-called the 5' RACE reads with MiXCR. Of 650,000 to 1,000,000 distinct CDR3 sequences listed, around 50% are singletons. Material for sequencing was blood. The receptors were sampled from an older man in good health.

The CDR3 DNA is TGTGCCAGCAGCACGCGAGGCGCGGGACTAGGACACCAAGAGACCCAGTACTTC. Its translation: CASSTRGAGLGHQETQYF. This chain connects TRBV7-2 to TRBJ2-5, with 8 bases identical to TRBD2. The length of the CDR3 is 18 residues. V shed 5 bases, J shed 0 bases, and the junction held 14 bases outside the gene matches. In germline, CDR1 is SGHTA, CDR2 FQGNSA.

The genes are TRBV5-1 and TRBJ2-7, with no clear D. The CDR3 consists of 14 residues. Trimming cost V 0 bases and J 2 bases, with 9 bases left between them. Germline V gene lookup returns CDR1 SGHRS and CDR2 YFSETQ. The CDR3 loop is CASSLGDATYEQYF. CDR3 sequence (DNA): TGCGCCAGCAGCTTGGGCGACGCCACCTACGAGCAGTACTTC.

The CDR3 DNA sequence: TGTGCCAGCTTGGAACTCCTCCGGGACAGGGGCTACAATGAGCAGTACTTC. Protein sequence: CASLELLRDRGYNEQYF. V is TRBV5-5 and J is TRBJ2-5; 10 bases line up with TRBD1. Germline V gene lookup returns CDR1 SGHKS and CDR2 YYEKEE (reference sequence). The junction had 23 bases not matched to a gene; V was cut back by 7 bases and J by 11 bases. The CDR3 totals 17 residues.

The chain employs TRBV11-2 and TRBJ1-1; D gene ambiguous. Germline lookup yields CDR1 SGHAT and CDR2 FQNNGV. V lost 7 bases and J 1 base, leaving 13 bases between the germline ends. CDR3 length equals 14 residues. The CDR3 region has the DNA TGTGCCAGCACCTCAAGGGCCACGAACACTGAAGCTTTCTTT. It encodes CASTSRATNTEAFF.

The genes are TRBV9 and TRBJ1-1, with D possibly TRBD1 on 5 matching bases. The CDR3 has 13 amino acids. V was cut by 0 bases and J by 10 bases, with 13 bases left in between. Germline V lookup: CDR1 SGDLS, CDR2 YYNGEE. CDR3 sequence: CASSVDGGLRAFF. CDR3 sequence (DNA): TGTGCCAGCAGCGTAGATGGGGGGTTGAGAGCTTTCTTT.

Note on this clonotype: One junction end disagrees with the germline gene, perhaps due to a read error. CDR3 nucleotide sequence: TGTGCCAGCAGTGAAACGGACTCCAACAATGAGCAGTTCTTC. This sequence encodes CASSETDSNNEQFF. This chain connects TRBV6-1 to TRBJ2-1; perhaps TRBD2 as D (5 bases). Germline-derived CDR1 and CDR2 are MNHNS and SASEGT. This CDR3 comprises 14 residues.

V is TRBV21-1 and J is TRBJ2-3; TRBD2 reflects the table's D call only, with no check against the DNA. TRBV21-1 is an annotated pseudogene. The CDR3 sequence is 17 residues long. The CDR3 reads CASSIRRGGRAKDTQYF. CDR3 DNA: TGTGCCAGCAGCATCCGCCGTGGCGGGAGGGCAAAAGATACGCAGTATTTT.

As concerns this clonotype: One end of the junction varies from germline; a read error may be responsible. The chain combines TRBV10-3 with TRBJ2-5; the match to TRBD1 covers 7 bases. The length of the CDR3 is 14 residues. Germline V lookup: CDR1 ENHRY, CDR2 SYGVKD. The CDR3, as DNA: TGTGCCATCAGTGAGGGGACAGAACAAGGGACCCAGTACTTC. It encodes CAISEGTEQGTQYF.